The entry that follows covers one T cell receptor beta chain sequence. Trimming took 1 base from V and 1 from J, leaving 4 bases between them. Germline V gene lookup returns CDR1 SGHTA and CDR2 FQGNSA. CDR3 size: 14 residues. This sample stems from a study of chemoradiotherapy in HPV16-positive cancers. TCRdb keeps only in-frame clones here, not all; method: immunoSEQ multiplex PCR. Among around 29,000 clones, 93% were seen once, and the ten largest hold roughly 18%. Over chemoradiotherapy, repertoires were sampled more than once. The V gene is TRBV7-2, the J gene TRBJ2-2; D is ambiguous. Sample: blood, taken from a patient who underwent chemoradiotherapy. This clonotype was sampled from a human donor with HPV-associated anogenital cancer. The CDR3 sequence: CASSLVGNTGELFF. The DNA for the CDR3 is TGTGCCAGCAGCTTAGTCGGGAACACCGGGGAGCTGTTTTTT.